This T cell receptor beta chain was recorded in a study of blood T cell repertoires in COVID-19. Per the germline V gene, CDR1 is SGHDT and CDR2 is YYEEEE. The CDR3 consists of 14 residues. Unmatched junction bases numbered 3, after V lost 0 bases and J lost 4 bases. Original handling: Amplification of reference gene primers was used by the study to estimate nucleated cell counts. Profiling relied on immunoSEQ multiplex PCR, and the TCRdb table lists in-frame clones only, not all of them. V, J and clone size were drawn from that table, and D and trimming were deduced from the DNA. The sample lists about 220,000 clones, around 80% occurring once.

The receptor was derived from a human donor in a cohort sampled during active COVID-19. Specimen: peripheral blood. V usage is TRBV5-6 and J usage is TRBJ2-5; 7 bases map to TRBD2. The CDR3 DNA is TGTGCCAGCAGCTTGGGACTAGCCCGAGAGACCCAGTACTTC. This encodes CASSLGLARETQYF.